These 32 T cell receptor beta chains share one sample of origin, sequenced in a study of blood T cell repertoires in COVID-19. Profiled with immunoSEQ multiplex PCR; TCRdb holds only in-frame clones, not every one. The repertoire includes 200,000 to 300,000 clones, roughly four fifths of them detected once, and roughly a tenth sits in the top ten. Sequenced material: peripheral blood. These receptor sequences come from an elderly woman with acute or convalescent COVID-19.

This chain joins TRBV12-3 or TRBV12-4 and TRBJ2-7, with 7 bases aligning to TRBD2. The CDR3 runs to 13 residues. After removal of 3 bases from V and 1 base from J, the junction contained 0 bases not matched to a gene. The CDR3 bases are TGTGCCAGCAGTTTGGGGGGGTCCTACGAGCAGTACTTC. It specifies CASSLGGSYEQYF.

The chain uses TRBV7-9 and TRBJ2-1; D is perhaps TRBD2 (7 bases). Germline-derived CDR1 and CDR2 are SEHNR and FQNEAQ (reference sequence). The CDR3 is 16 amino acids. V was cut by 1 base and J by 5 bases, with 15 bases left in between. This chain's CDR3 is CASSLGGGGWDNEQFF. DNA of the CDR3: TGTGCCAGCAGCTTAGGAGGGGGGGGCTGGGACAATGAGCAGTTCTTC.

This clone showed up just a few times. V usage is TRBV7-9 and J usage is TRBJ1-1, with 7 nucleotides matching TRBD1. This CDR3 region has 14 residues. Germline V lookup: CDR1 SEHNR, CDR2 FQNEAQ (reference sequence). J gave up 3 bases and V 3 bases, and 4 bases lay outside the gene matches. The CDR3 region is CASSFRGADTEAFF. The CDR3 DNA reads TGTGCCAGCAGCTTCAGGGGGGCGGACACTGAAGCTTTCTTT.

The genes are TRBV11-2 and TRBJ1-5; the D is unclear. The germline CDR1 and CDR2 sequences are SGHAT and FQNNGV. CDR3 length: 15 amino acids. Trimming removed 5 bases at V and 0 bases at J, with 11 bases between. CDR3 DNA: TGTGCCAGCAGCCGTGAGGGCGTTAGCAATCAGCCCCAGCATTTT. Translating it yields CASSREGVSNQPQHF.

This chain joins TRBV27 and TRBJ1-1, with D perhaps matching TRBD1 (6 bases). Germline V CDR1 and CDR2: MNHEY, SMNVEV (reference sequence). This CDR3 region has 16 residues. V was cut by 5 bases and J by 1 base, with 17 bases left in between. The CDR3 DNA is TGTGCCAGCAGTATACGTTTAATGACAGGGAACACTGAAGCTTTCTTT. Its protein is CASSIRLMTGNTEAFF.

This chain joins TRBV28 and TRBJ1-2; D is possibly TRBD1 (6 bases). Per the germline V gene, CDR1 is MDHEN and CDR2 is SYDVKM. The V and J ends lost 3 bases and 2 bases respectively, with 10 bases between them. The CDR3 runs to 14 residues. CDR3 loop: CASSFPGHNYGYTF. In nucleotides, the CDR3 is TGTGCCAGCAGTTTCCCGGGACACAACTATGGCTACACCTTC.

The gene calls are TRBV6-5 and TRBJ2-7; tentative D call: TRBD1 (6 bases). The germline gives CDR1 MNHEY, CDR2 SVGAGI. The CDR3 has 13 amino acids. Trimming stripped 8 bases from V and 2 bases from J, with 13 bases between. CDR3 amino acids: CASRRQVTYEQYF. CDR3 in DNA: TGTGCCAGCCGAAGACAGGTAACCTACGAGCAGTACTTC.

CDR3 DNA: TGTGCCAGCAGTCTCCGACAGGCCGGTGAGCAGTTCTTC. Encoded protein: CASSLRQAGEQFF. V usage is TRBV6-6 and J usage is TRBJ2-1, with a possible D match to TRBD1 (6 bases). Germline values: CDR1 MNHNY, CDR2 SVGAGI (reference sequence). V lost 5 bases to trimming and J lost 9 bases, with 14 bases between them. The CDR3 has 13 amino acids.

CDR3 in DNA: TGCAGTGCTAGTAGCAGGGGCAATCAGCCCCAGCATTTT. As protein: CSASSRGNQPQHF. V and J are TRBV20-1 and TRBJ1-5; tentatively, D is TRBD1 (5 bases). V lost 3 bases to trimming and J lost 2 bases, with 8 bases between them. Germline V gene lookup returns CDR1 DFQATT and CDR2 SNEGSKA (reference sequence). CDR3 length: 13 residues.

The CDR3 spells CSASLTDSNQPQHF. The DNA of the CDR3 is TGCAGTGCTAGTTTGACAGATAGCAATCAGCCCCAGCATTTT. The chain is built from TRBV20-1 and TRBJ1-5; D might be TRBD1 (5 bases). There are 14 residues in the CDR3. Germline values: CDR1 DFQATT, CDR2 SNEGSKA (reference sequence). V was trimmed by 3 bases and J by 0 bases, leaving 9 bases between them.

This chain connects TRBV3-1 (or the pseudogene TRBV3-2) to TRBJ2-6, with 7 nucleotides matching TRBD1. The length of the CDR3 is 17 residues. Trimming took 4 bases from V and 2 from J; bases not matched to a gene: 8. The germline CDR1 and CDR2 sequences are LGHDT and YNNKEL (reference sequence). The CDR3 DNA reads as TGTGCCAGCAGCCCTCAGGGGGACGGGGCTGGGGCCAACGTCCTGACTTTC. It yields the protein CASSPQGDGAGANVLTF.

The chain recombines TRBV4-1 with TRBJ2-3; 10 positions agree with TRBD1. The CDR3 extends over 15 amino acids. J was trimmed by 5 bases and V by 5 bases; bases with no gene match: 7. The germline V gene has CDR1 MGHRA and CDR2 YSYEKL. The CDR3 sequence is CASSDRQGAGDTQYF. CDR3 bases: TGCGCCAGCAGCGACAGACAGGGGGCCGGAGATACGCAGTATTTT.

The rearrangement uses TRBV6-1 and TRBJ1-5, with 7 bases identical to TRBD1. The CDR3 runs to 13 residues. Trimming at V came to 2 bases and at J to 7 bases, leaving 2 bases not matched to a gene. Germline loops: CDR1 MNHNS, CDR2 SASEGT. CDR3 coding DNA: TGTGCCAGCAGTGAAACAGGGGACCAGCCCCAGCATTTT. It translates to CASSETGDQPQHF.

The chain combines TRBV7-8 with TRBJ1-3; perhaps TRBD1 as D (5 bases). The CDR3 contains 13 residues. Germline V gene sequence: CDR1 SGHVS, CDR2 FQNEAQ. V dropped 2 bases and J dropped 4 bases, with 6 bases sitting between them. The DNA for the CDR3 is TGTGCCAGCAGCTTACCAGGGGGAAACACCATATATTTT. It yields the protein CASSLPGGNTIYF.

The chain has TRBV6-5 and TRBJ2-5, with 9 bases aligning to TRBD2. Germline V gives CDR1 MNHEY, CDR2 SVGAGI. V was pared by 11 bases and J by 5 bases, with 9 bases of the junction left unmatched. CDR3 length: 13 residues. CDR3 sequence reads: CAVSRGGRETQYF. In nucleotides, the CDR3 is TGTGCCGTCTCGCGGGGGGGTAGGGAGACCCAGTACTTC.

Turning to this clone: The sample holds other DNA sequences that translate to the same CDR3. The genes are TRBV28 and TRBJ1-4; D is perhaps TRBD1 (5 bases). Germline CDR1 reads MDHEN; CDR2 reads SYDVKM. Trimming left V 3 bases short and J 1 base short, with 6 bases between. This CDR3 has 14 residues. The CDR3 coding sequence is TGTGCCAGCAGTTTGGGGGGAACTAATGAAAAACTGTTTTTT. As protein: CASSLGGTNEKLFF.

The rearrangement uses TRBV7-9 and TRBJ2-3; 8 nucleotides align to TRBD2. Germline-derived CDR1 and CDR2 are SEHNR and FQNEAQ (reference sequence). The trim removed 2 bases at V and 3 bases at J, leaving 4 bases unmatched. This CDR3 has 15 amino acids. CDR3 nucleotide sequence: TGTGCCAGCAGCTTAACGGGGGGGCCGACAGATACGCAGTATTTT. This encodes CASSLTGGPTDTQYF.

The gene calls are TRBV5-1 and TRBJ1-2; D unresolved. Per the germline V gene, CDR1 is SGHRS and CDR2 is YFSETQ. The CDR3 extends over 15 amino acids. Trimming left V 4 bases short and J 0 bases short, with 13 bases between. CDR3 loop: CASSPGSESNYGYTF. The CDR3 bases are TGCGCCAGCAGCCCGGGGAGCGAGTCTAACTATGGCTACACCTTC.

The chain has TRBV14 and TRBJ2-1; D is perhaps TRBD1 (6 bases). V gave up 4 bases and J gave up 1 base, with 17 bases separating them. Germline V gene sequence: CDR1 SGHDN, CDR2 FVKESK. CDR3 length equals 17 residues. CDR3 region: CASSPISGVQSYNEQFF. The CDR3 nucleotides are TGTGCCAGCAGCCCAATATCAGGGGTCCAATCCTACAATGAGCAGTTCTTC.

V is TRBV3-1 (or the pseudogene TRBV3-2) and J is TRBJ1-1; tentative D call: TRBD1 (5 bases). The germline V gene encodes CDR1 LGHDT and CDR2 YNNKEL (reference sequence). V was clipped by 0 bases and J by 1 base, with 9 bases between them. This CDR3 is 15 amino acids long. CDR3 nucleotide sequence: TGTGCCAGCAGCCAAGATCGGGGGGGGAACACTGAAGCTTTCTTT. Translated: CASSQDRGGNTEAFF.

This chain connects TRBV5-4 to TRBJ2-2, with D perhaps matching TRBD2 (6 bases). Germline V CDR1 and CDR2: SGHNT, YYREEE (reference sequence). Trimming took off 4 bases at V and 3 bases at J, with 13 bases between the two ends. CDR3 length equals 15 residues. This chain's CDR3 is CASSIKGGDTGELFF. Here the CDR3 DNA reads TGTGCCAGCAGCATCAAGGGCGGGGACACCGGGGAGCTGTTTTTT.

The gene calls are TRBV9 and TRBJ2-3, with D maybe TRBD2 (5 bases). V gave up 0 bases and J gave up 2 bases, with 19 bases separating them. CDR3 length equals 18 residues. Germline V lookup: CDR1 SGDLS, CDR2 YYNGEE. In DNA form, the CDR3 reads TGTGCCAGCAGCGTAGCGCGCATCTTACTAGGGTTCACAGATACGCAGTATTTT. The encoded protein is CASSVARILLGFTDTQYF.

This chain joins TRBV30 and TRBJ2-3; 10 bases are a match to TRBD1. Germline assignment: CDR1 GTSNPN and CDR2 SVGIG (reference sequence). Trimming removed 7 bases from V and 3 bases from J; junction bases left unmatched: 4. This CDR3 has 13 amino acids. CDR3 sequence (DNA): TGTGCCTACGACAGGGGGCAAACAGATACGCAGTATTTT. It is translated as CAYDRGQTDTQYF.

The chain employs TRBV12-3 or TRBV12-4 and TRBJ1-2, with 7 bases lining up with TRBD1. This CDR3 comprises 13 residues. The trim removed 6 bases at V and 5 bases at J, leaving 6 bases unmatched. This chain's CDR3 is CASSADRVYGYTF. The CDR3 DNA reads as TGTGCCAGCAGCGCAGACAGGGTTTATGGCTACACCTTC.

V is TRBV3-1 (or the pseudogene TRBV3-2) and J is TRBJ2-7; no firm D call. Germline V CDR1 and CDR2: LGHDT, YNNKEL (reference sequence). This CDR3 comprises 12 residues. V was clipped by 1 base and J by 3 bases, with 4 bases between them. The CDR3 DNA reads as TGTGCCAGCAGCCAAGCAAACTACGAGCAGTACTTC. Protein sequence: CASSQANYEQYF.

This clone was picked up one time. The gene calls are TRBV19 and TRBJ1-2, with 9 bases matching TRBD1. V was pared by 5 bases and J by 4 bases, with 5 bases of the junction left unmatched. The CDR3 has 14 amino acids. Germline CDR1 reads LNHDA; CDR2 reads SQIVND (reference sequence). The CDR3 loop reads CASSPRDRVYGYTF. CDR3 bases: TGTGCCAGTAGTCCGAGGGACAGGGTCTATGGCTACACCTTC.

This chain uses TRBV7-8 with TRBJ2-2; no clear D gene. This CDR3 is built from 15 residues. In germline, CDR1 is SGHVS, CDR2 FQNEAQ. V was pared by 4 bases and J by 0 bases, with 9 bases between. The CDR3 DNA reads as TGTGCCAGCAGCTGGCCAGGTCCGAACACCGGGGAGCTGTTTTTT. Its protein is CASSWPGPNTGELFF.

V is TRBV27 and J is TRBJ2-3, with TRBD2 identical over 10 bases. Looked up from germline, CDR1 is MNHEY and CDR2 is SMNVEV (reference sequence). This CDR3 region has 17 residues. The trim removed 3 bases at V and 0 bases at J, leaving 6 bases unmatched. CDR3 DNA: TGTGCCAGCAGTTTTGGTAGCGGGGGGTTTAGCACAGATACGCAGTATTTT. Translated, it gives CASSFGSGGFSTDTQYF.

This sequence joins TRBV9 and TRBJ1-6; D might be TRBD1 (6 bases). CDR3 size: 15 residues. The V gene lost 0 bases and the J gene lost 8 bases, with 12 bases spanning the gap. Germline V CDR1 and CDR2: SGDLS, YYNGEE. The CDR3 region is CASSVDAGADSPLHF. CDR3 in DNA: TGTGCCAGCAGCGTAGACGCAGGGGCGGATTCACCCCTCCACTTT.

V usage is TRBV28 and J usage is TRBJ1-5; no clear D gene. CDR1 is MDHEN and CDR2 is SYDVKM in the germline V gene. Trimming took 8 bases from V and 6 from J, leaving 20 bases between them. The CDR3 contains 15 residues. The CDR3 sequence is CASAPGRVKGQPQHF. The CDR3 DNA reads TGTGCCAGCGCCCCGGGGAGGGTAAAAGGTCAGCCCCAGCATTTT.

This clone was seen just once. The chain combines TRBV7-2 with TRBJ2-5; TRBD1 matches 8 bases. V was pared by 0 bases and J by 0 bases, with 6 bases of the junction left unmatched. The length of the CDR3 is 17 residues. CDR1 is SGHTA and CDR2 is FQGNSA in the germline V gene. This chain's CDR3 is CASSLAYRGSYQETQYF. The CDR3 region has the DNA TGTGCCAGCAGCTTAGCCTACAGGGGGTCCTACCAAGAGACCCAGTACTTC.

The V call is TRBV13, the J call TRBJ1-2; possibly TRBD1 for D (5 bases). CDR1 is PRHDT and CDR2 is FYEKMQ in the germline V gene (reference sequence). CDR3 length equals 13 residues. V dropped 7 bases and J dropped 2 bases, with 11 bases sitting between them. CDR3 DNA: TGTGCCAGCACCCAGAGACAGAACTATGGCTACACCTTC. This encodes CASTQRQNYGYTF.